The 31 T cell receptor beta chains reported below all come from one sample, sequenced in a study of blood T cells in healthy people across ages. A J-beta primer mix and a sample-barcoded 5' primer were used in a second PCR of roughly 6 to 11 cycles. TCRdb recomputed calls from the 5' RACE reads with MiXCR, one row per CDR3 protein. The top ten clones hold under 20% of a sample with about 1 million distinct CDR3 sequences, more than 40% of them seen once. The material sequenced was blood. These receptors originate from a woman aged 55-70 years in good health.

This clonotype appeared many times. The CDR3 protein is CASSIGNEQYF. The CDR3 DNA follows: TGTGCCAGCAGTATCGGAAACGAGCAGTACTTC. This chain uses TRBV12-3 or TRBV12-4 with TRBJ2-7, with no clear D. Trimming left V 5 bases short and J 5 bases short, with 7 bases between. There are 11 residues in the CDR3.

Only a few counts were recorded for this clonotype. The chain employs TRBV10-3 and TRBJ2-7, with no clear D. V was cut by 5 bases and J by 2 bases, with 10 bases left in between. Germline V gene data show CDR1 as ENHRY and CDR2 as SYGVKD. The CDR3 covers 13 residues. CDR3 in amino acids: CAISWSITYEQYF. CDR3 coding DNA: TGTGCCATCAGTTGGAGCATCACCTACGAGCAGTACTTC.

The gene calls are TRBV27 and TRBJ2-3; no clear D. Germline CDR1 reads MNHEY; CDR2 reads SMNVEV (reference sequence). The CDR3 length is 14 residues. Between the trimmed V and J ends, which lost 2 bases and 6 bases, there was a span of 12 bases. The CDR3: CASSLIPPLDTQYF. DNA of the CDR3: TGTGCCAGCAGTTTAATTCCCCCTTTGGATACGCAGTATTTT.

V is TRBV21-1 and J is TRBJ2-7; the D call of TRBD1 is as the table states it, not checked on the DNA. TRBV21-1 is described as a pseudogene. The CDR3 sequence is 18 residues long. CDR3 nucleotides: TGTGCCAGCAGCTCAAAAGGTCAGGGCTCGAATCCCTCCTACGAGCAGTACTTC. Its translation: CASSSKGQGSNPSYEQYF.

This clonotype appeared a few times. The chain has TRBV3-1 and TRBJ2-5; D remains unclear. The J call is in doubt because the DNA end fits TRBJ2-7 better. Per germline, CDR1 LGHDT and CDR2 YNNKEL (reference sequence). The CDR3 runs 11 residues. The CDR3: CASSHRYEQYF. The CDR3 DNA reads as TGTGCCAGCAGCCATCGGTACGAGCAGTACTTC.

This rearrangement joins TRBV20-1 to TRBJ2-4, with unresolved D. The J call may be incorrect, as the DNA end agrees better with TRBJ2-5. The CDR3 extends over 12 amino acids. Looked up from germline, CDR1 is DFQATT and CDR2 is SNEGSKA (reference sequence). Here the CDR3 reads CSAKATGETQYF. DNA of the CDR3: TGCAGTGCTAAGGCTACCGGAGAGACCCAGTACTTC.

This chain links TRBV30 with TRBJ2-7; D possibly uses TRBD1 or TRBD2 (5 bases each). The ends were cut back, 1 base at V and 1 base at J, with 11 bases in the middle. The CDR3 has 14 residues. Per the germline V gene, CDR1 is GTSNPN and CDR2 is SVGIG (reference sequence). The DNA of the CDR3 is TGTGCCTGGAGTGCTTGGGACGGTTCCTACGAGCAGTACTTC. Translating it yields CAWSAWDGSYEQYF.

J is TRBJ2-3 and V is TRBV11-2; the match to TRBD2 covers 10 bases. This CDR3 is built from 16 residues. V gave up 2 bases and J gave up 2 bases; unmatched junction bases: 4. Germline lookup yields CDR1 SGHAT and CDR2 FQNNGV. Here the CDR3 DNA reads TGTGCCAGCAGCTTACGGAGCGGGAGGGTCACAGATACGCAGTATTTT. This codes for CASSLRSGRVTDTQYF. The full variable domain, in which reference TRBV11-2 and TRBJ2-3 provide the parts outside the CDR3, is EAGVAQSPRYKIIEKRQSVAFWCNPISGHATLYWYQQILGQGPKLLIQFQNNGVVDDSQLPKDRFSAERLKGVDSTLKIQPAKLEDSAVYLCASSLRSGRVTDTQYFGPGTRLTVL.

About this clonotype itself: Its ends do not fully match the called genes, so a read error is possible. This chain uses TRBV12-3 or TRBV12-4 with TRBJ2-1; 7 nucleotides agree with TRBD2. CDR3 length: 13 amino acids. The CDR3: CACSGGGPNEQFF. The CDR3, as DNA: TGTGCCTGCAGTGGCGGGGGTCCGAATGAGCAGTTCTTC.

This rearrangement joins TRBV5-6 to TRBJ2-5, with TRBD2 identical over 7 bases. Germline values: CDR1 SGHDT, CDR2 YYEEEE. The CDR3 is 15 residues long. The V segment lost 2 bases and the J segment 5 bases; nucleotides outside the gene matches: 9. The CDR3 loop is CASSFRGLVEETQYF. For the CDR3, the DNA is TGTGCCAGCAGCTTCCGCGGACTAGTCGAGGAGACCCAGTACTTC.

In its sample, this clonotype was seen many times. This chain uses TRBV15 with TRBJ2-1, with D perhaps matching TRBD1 (5 bases). V was clipped by 0 bases and J by 10 bases, with 7 bases between them. Per the germline V gene, CDR1 is LNHNV and CDR2 is YYDKDF (reference sequence). The length of the CDR3 is 12 residues. In nucleotides, the CDR3 is TGTGCCACCAGCAGAGATGGACAAGAGCAGTTCTTC. As protein: CATSRDGQEQFF.

The chain joins TRBV3-1 to TRBJ1-1, with D unresolved. The germline V gene encodes CDR1 LGHDT and CDR2 YNNKEL (reference sequence). The CDR3 contains 14 residues. V was cut by 1 base and J by 1 base, with 7 bases left in between. CDR3 residues: CASSQVVGNTEAFF. CDR3 nucleotide sequence: TGTGCCAGCAGCCAAGTGGTCGGGAACACTGAAGCTTTCTTT. Drawing the rest from reference TRBV3-1 and TRBJ1-1, the complete variable domain is DTAVSQTPKYLVTQMGNDKSIKCEQNLGHDTMYWYKQDSKKFLKIMFSYNNKELIINETVPNRFSPKSPDKAHLNLHINSLELGDSAVYFCASSQVVGNTEAFFGQGTRLTVV.

V usage is TRBV6-1 and J usage is TRBJ2-1; TRBD2 matches 9 bases. Germline V gene lookup returns CDR1 MNHNS and CDR2 SASEGT. The CDR3 spans 14 residues. V dropped 3 bases and J dropped 7; count of bases not matched to a gene: 4. As DNA, the CDR3 is TGTGCCAGCAGTGACGCGGGAGGGCGGAATGAGCAGTTCTTC. As protein: CASSDAGGRNEQFF.

This clonotype has just a few counts. The J gene is TRBJ1-4, the V gene TRBV28; 9 bases fit TRBD1. Unmatched junction bases numbered 6, after V lost 9 bases and J lost 7 bases. CDR1 and CDR2 (germline): MDHEN, SYDVKM. The CDR3 runs 13 residues. The CDR3 spells CASTTGGIEKLFF. For the CDR3, the DNA is TGTGCCAGTACGACAGGGGGTATTGAAAAACTGTTTTTT.

The genes are TRBV11-2 and TRBJ2-1; 9 nucleotides match TRBD1. Germline V lookup: CDR1 SGHAT, CDR2 FQNNGV. With V trimmed by 3 bases and J by 3 bases, 6 bases remained unmatched. The CDR3 runs 16 residues. CDR3 amino acids: CASSLMGQGVYNEQFF. The DNA of the CDR3 is TGTGCCAGCAGCTTGATGGGACAGGGTGTCTACAATGAGCAGTTCTTC.

J is TRBJ1-5 and V is TRBV2, with D tentatively TRBD1 (5 bases). V was pared by 5 bases and J by 1 base, with 15 bases between. Germline-derived CDR1 and CDR2 are SNHLY and FYNNEI. The CDR3 totals 16 residues. The CDR3 sequence: CASSRTVGLSNQPQHF. DNA for the CDR3: TGTGCCAGCAGTCGGACGGTGGGGCTAAGCAATCAGCCCCAGCATTTT.

This clonotype was seen a few times. J is TRBJ2-4 and V is TRBV6-8, with D unresolved. From germline, CDR1 is MNHGY and CDR2 SAAAGT. CDR3 size: 15 residues. The V end was cut by 5 bases, the J end by 9 bases, with 20 bases between. CDR3 in amino acids: CASSPPDKIRGIQYF. CDR3 DNA sequence: TGTGCCAGCAGTCCCCCAGACAAAATTCGCGGCATTCAGTACTTC.

In the case of this clonotype: A much larger clone differs from this one at a single base, so this may be a read error. This chain uses TRBV2 with TRBJ2-3; 11 nucleotides line up with TRBD2. J lost 6 bases, V lost 6 bases, and 5 bases had no gene match. The CDR3 sequence is 14 residues long. Germline V gene lookup returns CDR1 SNHLY and CDR2 FYNNEI. DNA for the CDR3: TGTGCCAGCAGGGCTAGCGGGAGGCCCGATACGCAGTATTTT. Its protein is CASRASGRPDTQYF.

This clonotype was seen only once. CDR3 amino acids: CASSDGRGGNQPQHF. The DNA for the CDR3 is TGTGCCAGCAGTGACGGCAGGGGGGGTAATCAGCCCCAGCATTTT. The J gene is TRBJ1-5, the V gene TRBV2, with 7 positions matching TRBD1. The CDR3 totals 15 residues. CDR1 and CDR2 (germline): SNHLY, FYNNEI. J lost 4 bases, V lost 3 bases, and 6 bases had no gene match. Supplemented by reference TRBV2 and TRBJ1-5, the full variable domain reads EPEVTQTPSHQVTQMGQEVILRCVPISNHLYFYWYRQILGQKVEFLVSFYNNEISEKSEIFDDQFSVERPDGSNFTLKIRSTKLEDSAMYFCASSDGRGGNQPQHFGDGTRLSIL.

Ten or more counts support this clonotype. The chain carries TRBV11-1 and TRBJ2-3; 11 bases agree with TRBD2. The CDR3 loop spans 16 amino acids. Germline CDR1 SGHAT, CDR2 FQDESV (reference sequence). Germline trimming cut 4 bases from V and 3 bases from J; bases unmatched to any gene: 6. The DNA of the CDR3 is TGTGCCAGCAGCTCCCAGACTAGCGGGACAACAGATACGCAGTATTTT. Its protein product is CASSSQTSGTTDTQYF.

This clonotype was found once. The V gene is TRBV5-6, the J gene TRBJ2-5, with D possibly TRBD1 on 6 matching bases. Germline V lookup: CDR1 SGHDT, CDR2 YYEEEE. The CDR3 is 14 residues long. The V gene lost 0 bases and the J gene lost 5 bases, with 11 bases spanning the gap. CDR3 in DNA: TGTGCCAGCAGCTTGGCCGAAGGGGGTGAGACCCAGTACTTC. Its translation is CASSLAEGGETQYF.

The J gene is TRBJ2-7, the V gene TRBV6-5, with 7 bases lining up with TRBD1. V trimming: 4 bases; J trimming: 6 bases; junction bases outside the gene matches: 12. This CDR3 has 15 amino acids. CDR1 and CDR2 from the germline V gene are MNHEY and SVGAGI. The CDR3 bases are TGTGCCAGCAGTTCCCATGGTACAGGGGATGGCGAGCAGTACTTC. Translated, it gives CASSSHGTGDGEQYF.

In this sample, this clonotype turned up many times. The gene calls are TRBV5-5 and TRBJ2-4; perhaps TRBD1 as D (6 bases). This CDR3 is 12 amino acids long. Germline loops: CDR1 SGHKS, CDR2 YYEKEE (reference sequence). The V end lost 2 bases, the J end lost 15 bases, and 15 bases lay between the germline ends. CDR3 loop: CASSFNRAPWYF. The CDR3 nucleotides read TGTGCCAGCAGCTTCAACAGGGCTCCCTGGTACTTC. Based on the CDR3 plus reference TRBV5-5 and TRBJ2-4, the full variable domain is DAGVTQSPTHLIKTRGQQVTLRCSPISGHKSVSWYQQVLGQGPQFIFQYYEKEERGRGNFPDRFSARQFPNYSSELNVNALLLGDSALYLCASSFNRAPWYFGAGTRLSVL.

This clonotype was detected only a few times. This rearrangement joins TRBV25-1 to TRBJ2-5; unclear D gene. The CDR3 is 14 residues long. V lost 6 bases and J lost 1, with 12 bases in between. CDR1 and CDR2 from the germline V gene are MGHDK and SYGVNS. CDR3 in amino acids: CASRNDQSQETQYF. The CDR3 nucleotides are TGTGCCAGCAGAAACGACCAGAGCCAAGAGACCCAGTACTTC.

This chain links TRBV6-5 with TRBJ1-2; 9 nucleotides match TRBD1. With V trimmed by 7 bases and J by 8 bases, 11 bases remained unmatched. The CDR3 is 14 residues long. Germline V gene sequence: CDR1 MNHEY, CDR2 SVGAGI. The CDR3 reads CASKPQGARWGYTF. The CDR3 bases are TGTGCCAGCAAGCCACAGGGGGCCCGGTGGGGCTACACCTTC.

This chain joins TRBV20-1 and TRBJ2-3; 11 nucleotides line up with TRBD2. CDR1 DFQATT and CDR2 SNEGSKA come from the germline V gene (reference sequence). The CDR3 is 18 residues long. Losses at the gene ends were 4 bases for V and 0 bases for J; bases not matched to a gene: 12. For the CDR3, the DNA is TGCAGTGCTATGGGGGGGGGACTAGCGGTTACTAGCACAGATACGCAGTATTTT. This codes for CSAMGGGLAVTSTDTQYF.

This clonotype has a handful of counts. The genes are TRBV10-3 and TRBJ1-2, with D perhaps TRBD1 (6 bases). Per germline, CDR1 ENHRY and CDR2 SYGVKD. Trimming stripped 2 bases from V and 4 bases from J, with 11 bases between. CDR3 length: 14 residues. CDR3 DNA sequence: TGTGCCATCAGTGAGACCGGGACAATCTATGGCTACACCTTC. The encoded protein is CAISETGTIYGYTF.

The chain uses TRBV7-9 and TRBJ2-3; 10 bases match TRBD1. There are 17 residues in the CDR3. Trimming at V came to 5 bases and at J to 2 bases, leaving 10 bases not matched to a gene. Germline V gene data show CDR1 as SEHNR and CDR2 as FQNEAQ (reference sequence). The CDR3 sequence is CASSPRDRGSVTDTQYF. The CDR3, as DNA: TGTGCCAGCAGCCCCCGGGACAGGGGATCGGTCACAGATACGCAGTATTTT.

This sequence joins TRBV6-6 and TRBJ2-7, with D possibly being TRBD1 (5 bases). Germline CDR1 and CDR2: MNHNY and SVGAGI (reference sequence). The CDR3 has 15 residues. With 0 bases removed from V and 6 bases from J, the gap between germline ends came to 15 bases. This CDR3 reads CASSYSSGSHSEQYF. CDR3 nucleotide sequence: TGTGCCAGCAGTTACTCATCAGGGTCCCACTCCGAGCAGTACTTC.

The chain recombines TRBV20-1 with TRBJ1-6; maybe TRBD1 (6 bases). Trimming shortened V by 1 base and J by 0 bases, and 16 bases separated the two germline ends. The CDR3 totals 18 residues. Germline V lookup: CDR1 DFQATT, CDR2 SNEGSKA (reference sequence). The CDR3 DNA reads as TGCAGTGCTAGAGTTCCCCGGACAGAGAGCTCCTATAATTCACCCCTCCACTTT. It translates to CSARVPRTESSYNSPLHF.

The gene calls are TRBV12-3 or TRBV12-4 and TRBJ2-3; 7 positions agree with TRBD1. This CDR3 has 13 amino acids. The V and J ends lost 10 bases and 3 bases, in that order; junction bases with no gene match: 7. This CDR3 is CATAPGQTDTQYF. The CDR3 DNA is TGTGCCACGGCCCCGGGACAGACAGATACGCAGTATTTT.